A single T cell receptor beta chain is shown here with its context. Its antigen remains unidentified. This entry belongs to a study of CD8+ T cells in alopecia areata. Study-wide background: Treated patients' severity was scored by percentage of affected scalp area. Overall study findings and caveats: Any link of baseline CD8+ expansion to response, resting on one nonresponder, remains uncertain. Scalp sample data also include resident alphabeta T cells from normal skin.

Per germline, CDR1 SGDLS and CDR2 YYNGEE. V lost 3 bases and J 0 bases, leaving 10 bases between the germline ends. CDR3 length: 15 amino acids. Once RNA had been extracted, it was reverse transcribed into cDNA to act as the sequencing template. Profiled with immunoSEQ multiplex PCR; TCRdb holds only in-frame clones, not every one. The sample lists 140,000 to 150,000 clones; roughly 50% were seen once. The treatment denotes: oral pan-JAK inhibitor, 5-10 mg twice daily. Sequencing used CD8+ T cells sorted from blood, obtained at week 4, from a patient treated with tofacitinib. This clonotype originated in a human donor with alopecia areata. The chain carries TRBV9 and TRBJ2-1; D may be TRBD2 (5 bases). The CDR3 nucleotides are TGTGCCAGCAGCGCGGACTGGAGCTCCTACAATGAGCAGTTCTTC. This sequence encodes CASSADWSSYNEQFF.